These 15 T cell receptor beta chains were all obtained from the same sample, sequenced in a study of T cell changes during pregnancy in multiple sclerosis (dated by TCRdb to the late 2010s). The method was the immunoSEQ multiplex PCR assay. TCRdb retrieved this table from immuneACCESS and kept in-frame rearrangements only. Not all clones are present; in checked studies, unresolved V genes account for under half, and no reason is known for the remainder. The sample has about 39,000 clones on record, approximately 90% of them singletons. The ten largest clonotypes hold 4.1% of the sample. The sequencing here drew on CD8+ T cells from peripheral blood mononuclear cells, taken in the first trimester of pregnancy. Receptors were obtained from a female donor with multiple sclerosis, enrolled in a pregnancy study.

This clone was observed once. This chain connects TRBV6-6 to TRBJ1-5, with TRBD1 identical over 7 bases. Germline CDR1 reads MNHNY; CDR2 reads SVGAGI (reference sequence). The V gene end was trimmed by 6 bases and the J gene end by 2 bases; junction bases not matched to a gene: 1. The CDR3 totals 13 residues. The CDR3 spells CASSTGGNQPQHF. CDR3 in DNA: TGTGCCAGCAGCACAGGGGGCAATCAGCCCCAGCATTTT.

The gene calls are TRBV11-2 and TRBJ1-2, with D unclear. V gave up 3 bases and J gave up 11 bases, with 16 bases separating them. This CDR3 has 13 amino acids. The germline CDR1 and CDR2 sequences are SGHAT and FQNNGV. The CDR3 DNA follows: TGTGCCAGCAGCTTGCTTAACCGGGAGGGATACACCTTC. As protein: CASSLLNREGYTF.

The CDR3: CSVTSTGGQNIQYF. The CDR3 DNA follows: TGCAGCGTGACATCGACAGGGGGACAAAACATTCAGTACTTC. The genes are TRBV29-1 and TRBJ2-4; TRBD1 agrees at 9 bases. Germline loops: CDR1 SQVTM, CDR2 ANQGSEA. Trimming took 6 bases from V and 5 from J; bases not matched to a gene: 8. CDR3 length: 14 residues.

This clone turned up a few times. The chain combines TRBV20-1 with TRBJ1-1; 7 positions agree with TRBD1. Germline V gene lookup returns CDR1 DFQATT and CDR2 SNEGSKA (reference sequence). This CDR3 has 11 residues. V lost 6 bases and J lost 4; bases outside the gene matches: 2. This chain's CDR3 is CSAPGGTEAFF. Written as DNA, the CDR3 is TGCAGTGCACCAGGGGGCACTGAAGCTTTCTTT.

Here the CDR3 reads CASSVGGNSPLHF. As DNA, the CDR3 is TGTGCCAGCAGCGTAGGAGGGAATTCACCCCTCCACTTT. The chain recombines TRBV9 with TRBJ1-6, with D uncertain. Trimming left V 0 bases short and J 7 bases short, with 5 bases between. CDR1 is SGDLS and CDR2 is YYNGEE in the germline V gene. The CDR3 contains 13 residues.

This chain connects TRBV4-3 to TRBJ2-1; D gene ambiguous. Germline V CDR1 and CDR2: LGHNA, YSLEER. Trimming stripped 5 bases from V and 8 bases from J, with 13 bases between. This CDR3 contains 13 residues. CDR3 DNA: TGCGCCAGCAGCTTAGTTATGTCCGATGAGCAGTTCTTC. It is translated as CASSLVMSDEQFF.

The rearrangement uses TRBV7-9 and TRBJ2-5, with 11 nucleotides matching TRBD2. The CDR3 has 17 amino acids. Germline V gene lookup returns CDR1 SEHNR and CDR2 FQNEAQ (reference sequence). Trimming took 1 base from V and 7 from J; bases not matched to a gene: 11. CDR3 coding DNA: TGTGCCAGCAGCTTAGAAGAGGCTAGCGGGGGGTATGTGACCCAGTACTTC. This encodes CASSLEEASGGYVTQYF.

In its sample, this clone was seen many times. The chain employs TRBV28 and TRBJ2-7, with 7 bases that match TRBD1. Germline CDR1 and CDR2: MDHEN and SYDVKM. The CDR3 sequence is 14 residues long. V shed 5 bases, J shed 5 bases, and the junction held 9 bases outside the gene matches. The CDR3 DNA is TGTGCCAGCAGTGTAGACAGGGTTCTTGACGAGCAGTACTTC. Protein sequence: CASSVDRVLDEQYF.

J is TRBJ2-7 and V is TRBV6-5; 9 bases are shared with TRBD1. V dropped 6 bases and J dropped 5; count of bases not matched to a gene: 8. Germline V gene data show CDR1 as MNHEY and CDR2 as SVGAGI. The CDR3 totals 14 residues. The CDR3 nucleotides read TGTGCCAGCAGGAGCCGGGACAGGGTCAACGAGCAGTACTTC. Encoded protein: CASRSRDRVNEQYF.

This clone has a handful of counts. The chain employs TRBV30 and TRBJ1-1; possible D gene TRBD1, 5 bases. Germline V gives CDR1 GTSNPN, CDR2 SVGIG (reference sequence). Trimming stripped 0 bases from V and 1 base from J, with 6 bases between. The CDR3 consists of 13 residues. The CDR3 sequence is CAWSVQGNTEAFF. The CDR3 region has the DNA TGTGCCTGGAGTGTCCAGGGGAACACTGAAGCTTTCTTT.

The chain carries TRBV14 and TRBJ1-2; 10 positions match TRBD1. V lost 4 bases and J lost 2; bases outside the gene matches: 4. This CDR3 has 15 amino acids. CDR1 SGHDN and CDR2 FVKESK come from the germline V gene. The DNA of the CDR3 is TGTGCCAGCAGCCGAAGACAGGGGGCGAACTATGGCTACACCTTC. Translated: CASSRRQGANYGYTF.

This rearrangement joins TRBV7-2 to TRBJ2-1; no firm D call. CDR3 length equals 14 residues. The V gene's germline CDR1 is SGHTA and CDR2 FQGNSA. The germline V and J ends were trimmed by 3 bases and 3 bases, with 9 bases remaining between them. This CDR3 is CASSLPEYYNEQFF. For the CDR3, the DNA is TGTGCCAGCAGCTTGCCAGAATACTACAATGAGCAGTTCTTC.

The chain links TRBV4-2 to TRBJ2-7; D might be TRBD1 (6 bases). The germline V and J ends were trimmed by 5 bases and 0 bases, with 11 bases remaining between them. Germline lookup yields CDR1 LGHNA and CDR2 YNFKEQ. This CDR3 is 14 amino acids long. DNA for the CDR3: TGTGCCAGCAGCTTGGGGGACAACTCCTACGAGCAGTACTTC. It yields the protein CASSLGDNSYEQYF.

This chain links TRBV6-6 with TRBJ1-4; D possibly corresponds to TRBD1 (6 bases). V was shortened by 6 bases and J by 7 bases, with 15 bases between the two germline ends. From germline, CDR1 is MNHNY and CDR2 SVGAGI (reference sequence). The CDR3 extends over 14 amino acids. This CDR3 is CASSPTGPGEKLFF. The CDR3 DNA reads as TGTGCCAGCAGCCCGACAGGCCCAGGTGAAAAACTGTTTTTT.

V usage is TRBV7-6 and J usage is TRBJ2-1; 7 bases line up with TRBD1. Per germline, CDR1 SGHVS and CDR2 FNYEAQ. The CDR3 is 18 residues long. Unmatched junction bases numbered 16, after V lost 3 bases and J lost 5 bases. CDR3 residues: CASSFSPSTGQTNNEQFF. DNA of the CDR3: TGTGCCAGCAGCTTTTCCCCGTCCACGGGACAGACTAACAATGAGCAGTTCTTC.